This section outlines one TCR beta chain sequence together with its context. Antigen specificity is unknown. The data originate from a study of beta chain features in type 1 diabetes. Whole-study context: Age and gender were similar between patients and healthy donors, as were cell yields. Examined across all samples were over 85 million sorted cells.

What was sequenced were expressed TCRB transcripts, since all of the isolated RNA had been reverse transcribed. Using immunoSEQ multiplex PCR, the repertoire was profiled, and TCRdb retains in-frame clones only, with some absent. Of 250,000 to 350,000 clones listed, around an eighth are singletons. Study-wide points: Although PCR might favor shorter templates, it would do so equally in patients and controls. A moderate, significant TCRB CDR3 shortening appeared in type 1 diabetes across four CD4+ subsets.

V was trimmed by 0 bases and J by 1 base, leaving 9 bases between them. Germline V gene data show CDR1 as SGHRS and CDR2 as YFSETQ. There are 15 residues in the CDR3. This TCR was recovered from a man between 25 and 39 years old with type 1 diabetes. Material for sequencing was naive CD4+ T cells from blood. V gene TRBV5-1 combines with J gene TRBJ2-3; D possibly corresponds to TRBD2 (5 bases). CDR3 nucleotide sequence: TGCGCCAGCAGCTTGGAAGGGAGTCGCACAGATACGCAGTATTTT. Encoded protein: CASSLEGSRTDTQYF. Full variable domain (outside the CDR3, taken from reference TRBV5-1 and TRBJ2-3): KAGVTQTPRYLIKTRGQQVTLSCSPISGHRSVSWYQQTPGQGLQFLFEYFSETQRNKGNFPGRFSGRQFSNSRSEMNVSTLELGDSALYLCASSLEGSRTDTQYFGPGTRLTVL.